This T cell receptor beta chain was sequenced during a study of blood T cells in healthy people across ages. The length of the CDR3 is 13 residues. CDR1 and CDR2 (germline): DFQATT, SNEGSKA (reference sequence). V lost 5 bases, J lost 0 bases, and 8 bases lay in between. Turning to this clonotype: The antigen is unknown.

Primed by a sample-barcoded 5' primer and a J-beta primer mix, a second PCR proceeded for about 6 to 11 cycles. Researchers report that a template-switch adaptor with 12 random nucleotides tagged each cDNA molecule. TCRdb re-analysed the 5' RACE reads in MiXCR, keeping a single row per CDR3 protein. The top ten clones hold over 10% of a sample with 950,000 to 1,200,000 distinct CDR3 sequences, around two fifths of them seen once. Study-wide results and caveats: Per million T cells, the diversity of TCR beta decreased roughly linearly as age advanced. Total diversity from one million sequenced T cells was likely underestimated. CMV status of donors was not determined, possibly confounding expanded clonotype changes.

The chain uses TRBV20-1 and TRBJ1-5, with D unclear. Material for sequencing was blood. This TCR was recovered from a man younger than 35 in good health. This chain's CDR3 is CSASSGSNQPQHF. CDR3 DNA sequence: TGCAGTGCTTCGTCGGGTAGCAATCAGCCCCAGCATTTT.